The sequence of this T cell receptor (beta chain) was determined in a study of spatial heterogeneity in lung cancer. About the research overall: Raw reads contained each unique TCR and UMI combination more than ten times on average.

V was clipped by 4 bases and J by 10 bases; unmatched bases: 4. In germline, CDR1 is SQVTM, CDR2 ANQGSEA. The CDR3 has 13 amino acids. TCRdb passed the 5' RACE reads through MiXCR, listing each CDR3 protein once. The sample carries just over 75,000 distinct CDR3 sequences, 7% to 9% recorded once. This clonotype was counted at least ten times. Its cognate antigen is unknown. Time point denoted: sample taken at primary tumor resection. The donor population consisted of some 67 patients with untreated, early-stage non-small cell lung cancer. The study's findings and limits: Detection of ubiquitous tumor TCRs in blood was higher at resection than follow-up.

The receptor's source is a male donor with early-stage non-small cell lung cancer. This chain connects TRBV29-1 to TRBJ2-1; 13 bases are a match to TRBD2. The input for sequencing was PBMCs, taken at surgery. The CDR3 nucleotides read TGCAGCGTTGCGGGACTAGCGGGAATCGAGCAGTTCTTC. It translates to CSVAGLAGIEQFF.